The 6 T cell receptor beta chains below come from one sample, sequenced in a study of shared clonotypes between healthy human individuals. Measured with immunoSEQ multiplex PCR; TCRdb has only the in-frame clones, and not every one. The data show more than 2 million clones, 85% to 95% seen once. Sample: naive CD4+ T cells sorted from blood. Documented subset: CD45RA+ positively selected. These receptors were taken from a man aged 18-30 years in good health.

CDR3 sequence reads: CAIRDRANYGYTF. The CDR3 bases are TGTGCCATCAGGGACCGCGCTAACTATGGCTACACCTTC. The chain couples TRBV10-3 to TRBJ1-2; D is uncertain. The CDR3 consists of 13 residues. Germline CDR1 and CDR2: ENHRY and SYGVKD. Trimming removed 6 bases from V and 0 bases from J, with 8 bases in between.

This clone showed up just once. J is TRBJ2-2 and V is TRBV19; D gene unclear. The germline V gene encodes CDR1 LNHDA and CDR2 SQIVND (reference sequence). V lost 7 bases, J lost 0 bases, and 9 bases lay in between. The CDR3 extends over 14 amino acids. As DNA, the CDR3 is TGTGCCAGTACCAGTCACGCGAACACCGGGGAGCTGTTTTTT. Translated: CASTSHANTGELFF.

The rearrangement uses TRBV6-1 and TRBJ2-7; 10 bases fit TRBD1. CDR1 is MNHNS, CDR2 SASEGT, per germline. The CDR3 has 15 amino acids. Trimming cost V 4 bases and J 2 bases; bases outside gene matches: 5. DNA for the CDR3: TGTGCCAGCAGTGGTCAGACAGGGGGCCCCTACGAGCAGTACTTC. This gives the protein CASSGQTGGPYEQYF.

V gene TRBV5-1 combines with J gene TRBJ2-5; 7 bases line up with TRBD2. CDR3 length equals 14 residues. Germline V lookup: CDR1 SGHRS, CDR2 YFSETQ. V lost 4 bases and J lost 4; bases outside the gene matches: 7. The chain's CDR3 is CASSPGTGGETQYF. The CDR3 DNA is TGCGCCAGCAGCCCCGGGACGGGGGGAGAGACCCAGTACTTC.

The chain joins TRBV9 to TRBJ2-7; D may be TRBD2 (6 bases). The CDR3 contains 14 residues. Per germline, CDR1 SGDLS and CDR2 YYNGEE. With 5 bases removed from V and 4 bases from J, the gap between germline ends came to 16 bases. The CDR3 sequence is CASSGTRGGYEQYF. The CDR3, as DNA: TGTGCCAGCAGTGGAACCCGGGGAGGTTACGAGCAGTACTTC.

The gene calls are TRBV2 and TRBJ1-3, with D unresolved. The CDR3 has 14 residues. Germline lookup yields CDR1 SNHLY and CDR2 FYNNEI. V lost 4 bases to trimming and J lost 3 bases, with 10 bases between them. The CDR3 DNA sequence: TGTGCCAGCAGTGTAGGCAGGATTGGAAACACCATATATTTT. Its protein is CASSVGRIGNTIYF.